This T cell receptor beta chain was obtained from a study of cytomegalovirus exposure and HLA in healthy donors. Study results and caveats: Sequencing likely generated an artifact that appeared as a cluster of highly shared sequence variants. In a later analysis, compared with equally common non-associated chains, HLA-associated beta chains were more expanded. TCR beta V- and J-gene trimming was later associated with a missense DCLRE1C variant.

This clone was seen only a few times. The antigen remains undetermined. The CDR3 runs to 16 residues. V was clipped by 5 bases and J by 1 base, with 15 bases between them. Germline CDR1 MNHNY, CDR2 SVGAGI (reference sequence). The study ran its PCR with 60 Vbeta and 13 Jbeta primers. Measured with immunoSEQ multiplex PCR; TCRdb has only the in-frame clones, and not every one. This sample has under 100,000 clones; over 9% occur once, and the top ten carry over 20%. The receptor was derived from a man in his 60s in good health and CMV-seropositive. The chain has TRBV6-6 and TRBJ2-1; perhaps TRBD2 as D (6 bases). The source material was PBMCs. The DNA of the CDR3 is TGTGCCAGCAGTCCCTGGCGGGGCCTTTCCTACAATGAGCAGTTCTTC. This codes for CASSPWRGLSYNEQFF.